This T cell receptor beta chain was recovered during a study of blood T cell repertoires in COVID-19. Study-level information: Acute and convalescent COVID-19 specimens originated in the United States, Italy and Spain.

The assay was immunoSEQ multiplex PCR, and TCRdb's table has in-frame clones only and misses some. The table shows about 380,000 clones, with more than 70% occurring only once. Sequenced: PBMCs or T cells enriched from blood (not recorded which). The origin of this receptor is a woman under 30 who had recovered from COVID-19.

Written as DNA, the CDR3 is TGTGCCAGTAGTATCATCGGACTAGCGGGGGCCCTCGATGAGCAGTTCTTC. Amino acids: CASSIIGLAGALDEQFF. This sequence joins TRBV19 and TRBJ2-1; 13 nucleotides line up with TRBD2. J gave up 8 bases and V 3 bases, and 10 bases lay outside the gene matches. Per the germline V gene, CDR1 is LNHDA and CDR2 is SQIVND (reference sequence). This CDR3 region has 17 residues. The entire variable domain, with the rest obtained from reference TRBV19 and TRBJ2-1, is as follows: DGGITQSPKYLFRKEGQNVTLSCEQNLNHDAMYWYRQDPGQGLRLIYYSQIVNDFQKGDIAEGYSVSREKKESFPLTVTSAQKNPTAFYLCASSIIGLAGALDEQFFGPGTRLTVL.